Presented here are 21 T cell receptor gamma chains from one specimen sequenced in a study of gamma delta lymphoproliferative disorders and STAT genes. TCRdb reanalyzed the multiplex PCR reads using CATT. Of approximately 2,000 gamma-chain clones listed, 6% to 9% are singletons. PBMCs from patients and controls supplied the genomic DNA for sequencing. The material sequenced was blood. The receptors originated from a human donor with gamma-delta T-cell large granular lymphocyte leukemia.

By share of the sample, this clone is medium-sized. A far larger clone is off by one base, so a read error is likely. Other DNA sequences from this sample encode an identical CDR3 as well. The V and J genes are TRGV9 and TRGJP. No J gene was available from TCRdb, and it was assigned here by a germline match of the DNA. The CDR3 has 16 amino acids. CDR1 GITISATS and CDR2 ISYDGTV come from the germline V gene (reference sequence). CDR3 protein: CALWEDRELGKKIKVF. As DNA, the CDR3 is TGTGCCCTGTGGGAGGATCGAGAGTTGGGCAAAAAAATCAAGGTATTT.

This clone was seen only a few times. TCRdb lists the protein of a much larger clone for this DNA, which differs at residue 4, so this is likely a read error; the protein given here is translated from the DNA itself. The V and J genes are TRGV10 and TRGJ1 or TRGJ2. Germline matching of the DNA provided the J gene here, since TCRdb leaves it blank. TRGV10 carries the ORF label, with uncertain function. The CDR3 covers 9 residues. The junction had 6 bases not matched to a gene; V was cut back by 11 bases and J by 10 bases. DNA for the CDR3: TGTGCTGCGGAGCCGAAGAAACTCTTT. It encodes CAAEPKKLF.

This clone is judged medium-sized. The rearrangement joins TRGV2 to TRGJP. TCRdb gives no J gene; it was assigned here by matching the DNA to germline. J lost 3 bases, V lost 0 bases, and 2 bases had no gene match. The CDR3 is made up of 17 amino acids. Looked up from germline, CDR1 is EGSNGY and CDR2 is YDSYNSKV. The CDR3 reads CATWDGSQELGKKIKVF. The CDR3 coding sequence is TGTGCCACCTGGGACGGGTCGCAAGAGTTGGGCAAAAAAATCAAGGTATTT.

By sample share, this clone is medium-sized. The rearrangement joins TRGV2 to TRGJP1. No J segment appears in TCRdb, so it was assigned here by matching the sequence to germline. CDR1 is EGSNGY and CDR2 is YDSYNSKV in the germline V gene. The CDR3 loop spans 14 amino acids. J gave up 2 bases and V 12 bases, and 12 bases lay outside the gene matches. CDR3 bases: TGTGCCGCGGGGGGATGGACCACTGGTTGGTTCAAGATATTT. Amino acids: CAAGGWTTGWFKIF.

The sample holds a few counts of this clone. TCRdb assigns this DNA the protein of a much larger clone, which departs from its translation at residue 12; this likely reflects a read error, and the protein shown comes from translating the DNA. J is TRGJP1 and V is TRGV8. Since TCRdb gives no J gene, matching the DNA to germline was used here to assign it. Germline-derived CDR1 and CDR2 are VENAVY and YDSYNSRV. The CDR3 consists of 18 residues. CDR3 region: CATWDTSPENTNGWFKIF. For the CDR3, the DNA is TGTGCCACCTGGGATACCTCCCCCGAAAATACCAATGGTTGGTTCAAGATATTT.

Relative to its sample, this clone is medium-sized. This chain uses TRGV2 with TRGJP2. No J gene is reported in TCRdb; it was inferred here by comparing the DNA with germline. V was pared by 0 bases and J by 6 bases, with 7 bases of the junction left unmatched. Germline CDR1 and CDR2: EGSNGY and YDSYNSKV. This CDR3 spans 15 amino acids. Here the CDR3 DNA reads TGTGCCACCTGGGACGGGTTGTCGCGTGATTGGATCAAGACGTTT. Its protein is CATWDGLSRDWIKTF.

The chain recombines TRGV9 with TRGJ1 or TRGJ2. The J gene was not available in TCRdb and was assigned here by matching the DNA to germline segments. This CDR3 has 15 amino acids. J lost 8 bases, V lost 3 bases, and 16 bases had no gene match. Germline V gene sequence: CDR1 GITISATS, CDR2 ISYDGTV (reference sequence). In DNA, the CDR3 is TGTGCCTTGTGGGAGCCCATAACGAATCACCATAAGAAACTCTTT. Translation: CALWEPITNHHKKLF.

By sample share, this clone is medium-sized. The rearrangement links TRGV2 to TRGJP2. TCRdb lists no J gene, so it was determined here by aligning the DNA to germline. The length of the CDR3 is 15 residues. With V trimmed by 0 bases and J by 3 bases, 4 bases remained unmatched. Germline CDR1 reads EGSNGY; CDR2 reads YDSYNSKV. This chain's CDR3 is CATWDGPGSDWIKTF. CDR3 nucleotide sequence: TGTGCCACCTGGGACGGGCCGGGTAGTGATTGGATCAAGACGTTT.

As for this clone: The protein that TCRdb holds for this DNA derives from a much larger clone and differs from the translated DNA at residue 11, which likely indicates a read error; the protein shown here is translated from the DNA. The genes are TRGV9 and TRGJP. The J gene, not given by TCRdb, was assigned here from a germline match of the nucleotide sequence. Germline-derived CDR1 and CDR2 are GITISATS and ISYDGTV (reference sequence). The CDR3 length is 14 residues. The CDR3 is CACPKELGKKSKVF. CDR3 bases: TGTGCCTGCCCAAAGGAGTTGGGCAAAAAAAGCAAGGTATTT.

The chain employs TRGV3 and TRGJ1 or TRGJ2. Here the J gene came from matching the DNA to germline, since TCRdb omits it. J gave up 9 bases and V 6 bases, and 5 bases lay outside the gene matches. The germline V gene has CDR1 VTNTFY and CDR2 YDVSTARD (reference sequence). The CDR3 spans 10 residues. For the CDR3, the DNA is TGTGCCACCTGGAGTATTAAGAAACTCTTT. Its protein product is CATWSIKKLF.

This clone is medium-sized by share. A V gene of TRGV10 was called, but no J gene was assigned. TRGV10 carries the ORF label, with uncertain function. This CDR3 region has 9 residues. This CDR3 is CAAWAHVVF. In DNA, the CDR3 is TGTGCTGCGTGGGCTCACGTGGTCTTT.

By frequency in the sample, this clone is medium-sized. The chain is built from TRGV3 and TRGJ1 or TRGJ2. Assignment of the J gene here rests on matching the DNA to germline, because TCRdb gives none. Germline CDR1 VTNTFY, CDR2 YDVSTARD (reference sequence). The J segment lost 2 bases and the V segment lost 3 bases, leaving 4 bases of the junction unmatched. This CDR3 spans 13 amino acids. The CDR3 bases are TGTGCCACCTGGGACTTACATTATTATAAGAAACTCTTT. Its translation: CATWDLHYYKKLF.

In this sample, this clone turned up many times. The chain is built from TRGV9 and TRGJ1 or TRGJ2. The J gene was not available in TCRdb and was assigned here by matching the DNA to germline segments. V lost 4 bases, J lost 6 bases, and 3 bases stayed unmatched. The CDR3 totals 11 residues. The germline V gene encodes CDR1 GITISATS and CDR2 ISYDGTV (reference sequence). DNA of the CDR3: TGTGCCTTGTGGGAATGTTATAAGAAACTCTTT. It codes for CALWECYKKLF.

This clone is judged medium-sized. The rearrangement uses TRGV2 and TRGJP1. In the absence of a J gene in TCRdb, the DNA was matched to germline to assign it here. Germline V gives CDR1 EGSNGY, CDR2 YDSYNSKV. The CDR3 is made up of 15 amino acids. The junction had 1 base not matched to a gene; V was cut back by 0 bases and J by 0 bases. The CDR3 DNA reads TGTGCCACCTGGGACGGGAATACCACTGGTTGGTTCAAGATATTT. Protein sequence: CATWDGNTTGWFKIF.

By sample fraction, this clone is medium-sized. The chain uses TRGV2 and TRGJP2. The J gene was missing in TCRdb and was found by matching the end of the DNA to germline. The CDR3 length is 15 residues. V gave up 3 bases and J gave up 3 bases; unmatched junction bases: 7. From germline, CDR1 is EGSNGY and CDR2 YDSYNSKV. CDR3 DNA: TGTGCCACCTGGGACTATAGGGGTAGTGATTGGATCAAGACGTTT. Amino acids: CATWDYRGSDWIKTF.

This clone was detected ten times or more. The genes are TRGV3 and TRGJ1 or TRGJ2. Because TCRdb records no J gene, it was assigned here through a match of the DNA to germline. This CDR3 has 13 residues. Germline CDR1 and CDR2: VTNTFY and YDVSTARD (reference sequence). Trimming took 0 bases from V and 12 from J; bases not matched to a gene: 11. The CDR3 DNA reads TGTGCCACCTGGGACAGGCGGCGGGTCTGGAAACTCTTT. Residues: CATWDRRRVWKLF.

This clone was seen at least ten times. The V call is TRGV10, the J call TRGJ1 or TRGJ2. TCRdb offers no J gene call, so here the DNA was matched to germline to obtain one. TRGV10 is recorded as an ORF, its role being uncertain. Unmatched junction bases numbered 10, after V lost 8 bases and J lost 11 bases. The CDR3 is 11 residues long. The CDR3: CAAWDLGEKLF. The CDR3 DNA is TGTGCTGCGTGGGATTTGGGAGAGAAACTCTTT.

This sequence joins TRGV9 and TRGJ1 or TRGJ2. The J gene, absent from TCRdb, was called here by matching the DNA to germline. This CDR3 is built from 14 residues. The J segment lost 1 base and the V segment lost 2 bases, leaving 5 bases of the junction unmatched. The germline V gene has CDR1 GITISATS and CDR2 ISYDGTV (reference sequence). The CDR3 sequence: CALWEALNYYKKLF. The CDR3 DNA sequence: TGTGCCTTGTGGGAGGCCCTCAATTATTATAAGAAACTCTTT.

This clone is labeled medium-sized. Because the CDR3's place on the DNA is in doubt, the DNA is left out and the CDR3 is given as listed by TCRdb. This sample includes further DNA sequences coding for the same CDR3. The J gene was not called, though the V gene is TRGV11. TRGV11 qualifies as an ORF whose function is uncertain. The CDR3 is 15 amino acids long, termini counted. CDR3 amino acids: CTTVPAGLGTLVKTF.

In its sample, this clone ranks as medium-sized. The chain combines TRGV10 with TRGJ1 or TRGJ2. TCRdb gives no J gene; it was assigned here by matching the DNA to germline. TRGV10 is identified as an open reading frame with a role that is uncertain. The CDR3 runs 12 residues. V gave up 11 bases and J gave up 2 bases; unmatched junction bases: 7. The CDR3 region has the DNA TGTGCTGCGCGGCGGTATTATTATAAGAAACTCTTT. It translates to CAARRYYYKKLF.

This clone was recorded at least ten times. The chain employs TRGV2 and TRGJ1 or TRGJ2. The J gene comes from matching the DNA to germline here; TCRdb lacks it. Unmatched junction bases numbered 4, after V lost 5 bases and J lost 0 bases. The CDR3 is made up of 13 amino acids. Germline V CDR1 and CDR2: EGSNGY, YDSYNSKV. DNA for the CDR3: TGTGCCACCTGGGTATTGAATTATTATAAGAAACTCTTT. Translated: CATWVLNYYKKLF.